These 10 T cell receptor beta chains originate from one sample sequenced in a study of blood T cell repertoires in COVID-19. TCRdb's table, derived via immunoSEQ multiplex PCR, lists solely in-frame clones and lacks some. The sample includes approximately 78,000 clones, approximately 90% of them seen just once. Sequenced sample: peripheral blood. The receptors shown here come from a man aged 50 to 59 with COVID-19, enrolled during active disease.

V and J are TRBV7-8 and TRBJ2-7; 7 nucleotides agree with TRBD2. This CDR3 has 16 amino acids. In germline, CDR1 is SGHVS, CDR2 FQNEAQ. V lost 4 bases, J lost 0 bases, and 9 bases stayed unmatched. The CDR3 region has the DNA TGTGCCAGCAGCTCCACGAGCGCTAGCGGCTCCTACGAGCAGTACGTC. It is translated as CASSSTSASGSYEQYV.

V is TRBV7-3 and J is TRBJ2-1; 8 bases fit TRBD2. After removal of 5 bases from V and 2 bases from J, the junction contained 8 bases not matched to a gene. The germline CDR1 and CDR2 sequences are SGHTA and FQGTGA. The CDR3 is 16 residues long. The CDR3 DNA sequence: TGTGCCAGCAGCCTCGCTAGCGGGCCCACCTACAATGAGCAGTTCTTC. Residues: CASSLASGPTYNEQFF. Supplemented by reference TRBV7-3 and TRBJ2-1, the full variable domain reads GAGVSQTPSNKVTEKGKYVELRCDPISGHTALYWYRQSLGQGPEFLIYFQGTGAADDSGLPNDRFFAVRPEGSVSTLKIQRTERGDSAVYLCASSLASGPTYNEQFFGPGTRLTVL.

This clone was seen a single time. In nucleotides, the CDR3 is TGTGCCAGCGGCAGGCTAGCGGGAGGCTACGAGCAGTACTTC. Translated, it gives CASGRLAGGYEQYF. The V call is TRBV3-1 (or the pseudogene TRBV3-2), the J call TRBJ2-7; 11 bases match TRBD2. This CDR3 has 14 amino acids. Unmatched junction bases numbered 6, after V lost 8 bases and J lost 3 bases. Looked up from germline, CDR1 is LGHDT and CDR2 is YNNKEL (reference sequence).

The CDR3 reads CASFNPGGSYGYTF. CDR3 DNA: TGTGCCAGCTTCAACCCGGGGGGGAGCTATGGCTACACCTTC. The V call is TRBV7-2, the J call TRBJ1-2, with D possibly TRBD1 on 5 matching bases. The ends were cut back, 8 bases at V and 4 bases at J, with 17 bases in the middle. Germline values: CDR1 SGHTA, CDR2 FQGNSA. The CDR3 is 14 amino acids.

CDR3 sequence: CASSLGPGTASYEQYF. DNA for the CDR3: TGTGCCAGCAGCTTGGGTCCCGGGACAGCCTCCTACGAGCAGTACTTC. This chain connects TRBV5-5 to TRBJ2-7; 7 positions agree with TRBD1. The CDR3 totals 16 residues. V lost 0 bases and J lost 0; bases outside the gene matches: 6. CDR1 and CDR2 from the germline V gene are SGHKS and YYEKEE (reference sequence).

This chain links TRBV18 with TRBJ1-2; maybe TRBD1 (5 bases). CDR1 KGHSH and CDR2 LQKENI come from the germline V gene. V lost 4 bases and J lost 2, with 8 bases in between. The CDR3 sequence is 13 residues long. For the CDR3, the DNA is TGTGCCAGCTCACAGGGGCTCAACTATGGCTACACCTTC. This codes for CASSQGLNYGYTF. The full variable domain, its missing parts supplied by reference TRBV18 and TRBJ1-2, is NAGVMQNPRHLVRRRGQEARLRCSPMKGHSHVYWYRQLPEEGLKFMVYLQKENIIDESGMPKERFSAEFPKEGPSILRIQQVVRGDSAAYFCASSQGLNYGYTFGSGTRLTVV.

The gene calls are TRBV5-1 and TRBJ2-7; D is perhaps TRBD1 (6 bases). Trimming removed 1 base from V and 3 bases from J, with 11 bases in between. The CDR3 has 14 amino acids. Looked up from germline, CDR1 is SGHRS and CDR2 is YFSETQ. CDR3 DNA sequence: TGCGCCAGCAGCTTGCTGCCAGGGGACTACGAGCAGTACGTC. It translates to CASSLLPGDYEQYV.

The chain couples TRBV23-1 to TRBJ2-2; the match to TRBD1 covers 8 bases. TRBV23-1 is reported as an ORF; its role is uncertain. This CDR3 contains 18 residues. The J segment lost 1 base and the V segment lost 2 bases, leaving 9 bases of the junction unmatched. CDR3 nucleotides: TGCGCCAGCAGTCAACTCCGGGACAGGAGGAAGAACACCGGGGAGCTGTTTTTT. It yields the protein CASSQLRDRRKNTGELFF.

CDR3 in DNA: TGTGCCAGCAGCCTTGGGCTGGCGGGAGGTCGACAAGAGACCCAGTACTTC. Translating gives CASSLGLAGGRQETQYF. This chain uses TRBV7-2 with TRBJ2-5; 8 bases match TRBD2. The length of the CDR3 is 17 residues. The germline V gene encodes CDR1 SGHTA and CDR2 FQGNSA. V trimming: 5 bases; J trimming: 2 bases; junction bases outside the gene matches: 13.

This chain connects TRBV29-1 to TRBJ2-7; unclear D gene. Per the germline V gene, CDR1 is SQVTM and CDR2 is ANQGSEA. The germline V and J ends were trimmed by 0 bases and 0 bases, with 12 bases remaining between them. This CDR3 contains 15 residues. The CDR3 here is CSVEDLQQASYEQYV. CDR3 coding DNA: TGCAGCGTTGAAGATCTTCAGCAGGCCTCCTACGAGCAGTACGTC.